This TCR beta chain comes out of a study of shared clonotypes between healthy human individuals. Data came from immunoSEQ multiplex PCR; TCRdb stores just in-frame clones and leaves some out. In the table there are a few million clones, more than 90% of which are singletons. Of note for this clone: Other DNA variants within this sample encode the same CDR3.

V gave up 2 bases and J gave up 0 bases; unmatched junction bases: 4. Germline CDR1 reads SGHNT; CDR2 reads YYREEE (reference sequence). The CDR3 extends over 15 amino acids. The J gene is TRBJ2-7, the V gene TRBV5-4; TRBD1 agrees at 8 bases. The source is a man aged 18 to 29 in good health. The specimen was naive CD4+ T cells sorted from blood. Subset noted: CD45RA+ positively selected. CDR3 sequence: CASSLGDRSSYEQYF. The CDR3 DNA sequence: TGTGCCAGCAGCTTAGGGGACAGGAGCTCCTACGAGCAGTACTTC.